This T cell receptor beta chain is from a study of early T cells in non-severe SARS-CoV-2 infection. Study background: Bulk RNA isolated from unsorted whole blood underwent sequencing; chains were not paired.

Points on this clonotype: Its matching antigen is unknown.

Study findings and constraints: Database matching using VDJdb favored anti-spike CD8 responses, with private and CD4 specificities left missing.

V lost 6 bases and J 5 bases, leaving 24 bases between the germline ends. The CDR3 extends over 17 amino acids. Germline V gene sequence: CDR1 SGHAT, CDR2 FQDESV (reference sequence). Attachment of unique molecular identifiers to individual cDNA molecules was performed. Each CDR3 protein gets one entry after TCRdb re-called the 5' RACE reads with MiXCR. The table lists 85,000 to 95,000 distinct CDR3 sequences, roughly 14% of them singletons. This chain joins TRBV11-1 and TRBJ2-3; D is possibly TRBD2 (6 bases). The origin of this receptor is an adult who was a healthcare worker with PCR-confirmed SARS-CoV-2 infection or an uninfected control (not recorded which). The material sequenced was whole blood. CDR3 residues: CASRMTSGGYGRDTQYF. CDR3 nucleotide sequence: TGTGCCAGCAGGATGACCTCGGGCGGATACGGGAGAGATACGCAGTATTTT. The entire variable domain, with the rest obtained from reference TRBV11-1 and TRBJ2-3, is as follows: EAEVAQSPRYKITEKSQAVAFWCDPISGHATLYWYRQILGQGPELLVQFQDESVVDDSQLPKDRFSAERLKGVDSTLKIQPAELGDSAMYLCASRMTSGGYGRDTQYFGPGTRLTVL.